This paragraph covers one T cell receptor (beta chain) sequence. Its antigen is undetermined. The data derive from a study of cytomegalovirus exposure and HLA in healthy donors. In the study overall: Genotyping of 400 or so donors showed that 80% to 85% belonged to the Caucasian-associated ancestry cluster. The study's findings and limits: In a later analysis, TCR beta V- and J-gene trimming showed a link to a missense DCLRE1C variant. The listing of roughly 160 TCR beta chains classed them as cytomegalovirus-associated. Most CMV-associated TCR beta chains appeared HLA-restricted in a later analysis.

Amplification used 60 Vbeta primers and 13 Jbeta primers. Measured with immunoSEQ multiplex PCR; TCRdb has only the in-frame clones, and not every one. The table includes about 98,000 clones, approximately 82% detected once. The CDR3 loop spans 19 amino acids. This chain uses TRBV1 with TRBJ2-7; the DNA was not used to check the table's D call, TRBD2. TRBV1 is annotated as a pseudogene. The sequenced sample consisted of PBMCs. The source of this sequence is a female donor in good health and CMV-seropositive. CDR3 coding DNA: TGCACCAGCAGCCGAAACCCTGGCCCGATTGCGGGAGTCGACTACGAGCAGTACTTC. Its translation is CTSSRNPGPIAGVDYEQYF.